The 7 T cell receptor beta chains listed next were all sequenced from one sample in a study of Ad26.COV2.S vaccination and SARS-CoV-2 variants. Treatment defined: roughly 19 received Ad26.COV2.S at low or high dose, single or two shots; 5 received placebo; per-sample allocation not given. Each sample was drawn 63 days after the first injection (of vaccine or placebo). Only in-frame clones appear in the TCRdb table, and some are missing; sequencing was by immunoSEQ multiplex PCR. The sample yields around 340,000 clones, 75% to 90% seen once. The sample consisted of peripheral blood, taken in a trial of Ad26.COV2.S vaccine versus placebo. The receptor set was obtained from a person between 18 and 65 years old who received the Ad26.COV2.S COVID-19 vaccine or a placebo.

The chain uses TRBV7-2 and TRBJ1-1, with a weak D call TRBD1 (5 bases). The V gene's germline CDR1 is SGHTA and CDR2 FQGNSA. CDR3 length equals 15 residues. Trimming pared 2 bases from V and 0 bases from J, leaving 10 bases between. This CDR3 reads CASSLNGGVNTEAFF. As DNA, the CDR3 is TGTGCCAGCAGCTTAAACGGGGGGGTGAACACTGAAGCTTTCTTT.

This chain connects TRBV3-1 (or the pseudogene TRBV3-2) to TRBJ1-2; D is unresolved. Trimming removed 4 bases at V and 4 bases at J, with 10 bases between. Germline CDR1 and CDR2: LGHDT and YNNKEL (reference sequence). The CDR3 length is 13 residues. CDR3 sequence reads: CASSPHGVYGYTF. In nucleotides, the CDR3 is TGTGCCAGCAGCCCCCACGGTGTCTATGGCTACACCTTC.

The chain carries TRBV15 and TRBJ2-3; 9 positions agree with TRBD2. This CDR3 has 18 residues. V gave up 0 bases and J gave up 2 bases; unmatched junction bases: 9. Germline V gives CDR1 LNHNV, CDR2 YYDKDF (reference sequence). CDR3 region: CATSREMGLAGLTDTQYF. The CDR3 DNA follows: TGTGCCACCAGCAGAGAGATGGGGCTAGCGGGACTCACAGATACGCAGTATTTT.

The chain employs TRBV5-4 and TRBJ1-3, with no clear D. The germline CDR1 and CDR2 sequences are SGHNT and YYREEE (reference sequence). Trimming shortened V by 0 bases and J by 3 bases, and 7 bases separated the two germline ends. CDR3 length: 14 amino acids. The CDR3 region is CASSLDRVGNTIYF. CDR3 DNA: TGTGCCAGCAGCTTGGACAGAGTTGGAAACACCATATATTTT.

This rearrangement joins TRBV9 to TRBJ2-2; 11 nucleotides align to TRBD2. The CDR3 runs to 19 residues. The J segment lost 0 bases and the V segment lost 4 bases, leaving 11 bases of the junction unmatched. Germline V gene sequence: CDR1 SGDLS, CDR2 YYNGEE. The CDR3 DNA sequence: TGTGCCAGCAGCTCACACCTTAGCGGGGGGGCAACGAACACCGGGGAGCTGTTTTTT. As protein: CASSSHLSGGATNTGELFF.

This clone was seen a handful of times. This sequence joins TRBV10-3 and TRBJ1-1; tentative D call: TRBD1 (5 bases). The CDR3 totals 13 residues. Trimming stripped 3 bases from V and 6 bases from J, with 11 bases between. The V gene's germline CDR1 is ENHRY and CDR2 SYGVKD. The CDR3 nucleotides read TGTGCCATCAGTGACGGGGGAAAGGCTGAAGCTTTCTTT. Its translation is CAISDGGKAEAFF.

The chain couples TRBV30 to TRBJ2-3, with D perhaps assigned TRBD1 or TRBD2 (6 bases each). The CDR3 sequence is 13 residues long. V was clipped by 2 bases and J by 3 bases, with 9 bases between them. Germline V CDR1 and CDR2: GTSNPN, SVGIG (reference sequence). The DNA for the CDR3 is TGTGCCTGGAGTCGGGGGCAGACAGATACGCAGTATTTT. It is translated as CAWSRGQTDTQYF.